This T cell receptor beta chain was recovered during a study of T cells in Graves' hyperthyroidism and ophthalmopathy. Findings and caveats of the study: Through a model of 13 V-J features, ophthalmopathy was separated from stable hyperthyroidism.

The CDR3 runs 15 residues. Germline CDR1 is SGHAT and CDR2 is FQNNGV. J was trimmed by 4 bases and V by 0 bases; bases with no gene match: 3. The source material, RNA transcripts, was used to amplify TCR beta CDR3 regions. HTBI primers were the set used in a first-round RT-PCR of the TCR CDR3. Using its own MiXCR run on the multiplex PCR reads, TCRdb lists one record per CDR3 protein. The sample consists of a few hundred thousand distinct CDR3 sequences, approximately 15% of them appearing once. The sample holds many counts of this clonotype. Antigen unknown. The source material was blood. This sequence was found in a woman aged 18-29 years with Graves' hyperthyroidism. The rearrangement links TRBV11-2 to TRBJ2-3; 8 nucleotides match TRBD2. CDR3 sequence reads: CASSLDGGLADTQYF. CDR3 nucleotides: TGTGCCAGCAGCTTAGATGGGGGACTAGCAGATACGCAGTATTTT.